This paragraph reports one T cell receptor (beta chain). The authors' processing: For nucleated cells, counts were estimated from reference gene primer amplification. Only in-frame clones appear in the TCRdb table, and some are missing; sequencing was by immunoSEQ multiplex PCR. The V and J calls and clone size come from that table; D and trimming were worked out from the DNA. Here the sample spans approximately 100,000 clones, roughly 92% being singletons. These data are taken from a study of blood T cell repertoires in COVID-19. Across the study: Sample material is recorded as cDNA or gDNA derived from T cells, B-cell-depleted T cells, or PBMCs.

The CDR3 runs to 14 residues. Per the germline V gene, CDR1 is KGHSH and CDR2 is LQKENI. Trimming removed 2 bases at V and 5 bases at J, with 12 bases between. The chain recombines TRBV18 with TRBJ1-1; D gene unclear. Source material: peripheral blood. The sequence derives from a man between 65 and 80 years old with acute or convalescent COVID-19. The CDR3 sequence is CASSPSGRSTEAFF. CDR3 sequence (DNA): TGTGCCAGCTCACCATCAGGCAGGTCGACTGAAGCTTTCTTT.